The 19 T cell receptor beta chains below come from one sample, sequenced in a study of T cells in Graves' hyperthyroidism and ophthalmopathy. TCR beta CDR3 sequences were amplified from RNA transcripts. HTBI primers were employed in a first-round RT-PCR of the TCR CDR3. One entry per CDR3 protein, called by TCRdb with MiXCR from the multiplex PCR reads. The data show hundreds of thousands of distinct CDR3 sequences, about 15% seen once. Material: blood. All receptors derive from a woman aged 18-30 years with Graves' hyperthyroidism.

The sample holds many counts of this clonotype. This rearrangement joins TRBV18 to TRBJ1-2, with a possible D match to TRBD1 (5 bases). V was trimmed by 0 bases and J by 4 bases, leaving 9 bases between them. The CDR3 spans 14 residues. Germline V gene data show CDR1 as KGHSH and CDR2 as LQKENI. Here the CDR3 DNA reads TGTGCCAGCTCACCACCGGGGACGGCCTATGGCTACACCTTC. Protein sequence: CASSPPGTAYGYTF.

This clonotype was recorded many times. CDR3: CASSFGGGPYNEQFF. For the CDR3, the DNA is TGTGCCAGCAGTTTTGGTGGCGGGCCATACAATGAGCAGTTCTTC. The chain uses TRBV28 and TRBJ2-1; perhaps TRBD2 as D (5 bases). CDR1 is MDHEN and CDR2 is SYDVKM in the germline V gene. V shed 3 bases and J shed 4 bases, with 13 bases lying between them. CDR3 size: 15 residues.

Comments on this clonotype: At one boundary the junction diverges from the germline segment, which might be a read error. V is TRBV30 and J is TRBJ1-2; D unclear. The CDR3 is 12 residues long. From germline, CDR1 is GTSNPN and CDR2 SVGIG (reference sequence). The CDR3 bases are TGTGCTTGGACCGCGATCAACTATGGCTACACCTTC. It translates to CAWTAINYGYTF.

The rearrangement joins TRBV5-4 to TRBJ1-1; D unresolved. Germline V CDR1 and CDR2: SGHNT, YYREEE (reference sequence). The CDR3 consists of 12 residues. V was clipped by 2 bases and J by 7 bases, with 9 bases between them. CDR3 nucleotide sequence: TGTGCCAGCAGCTTTAGGGCCGGTGAAGCTTTCTTT. Its translation: CASSFRAGEAFF.

In DNA, the CDR3 is TGTGCCAGCAGCCAAGGATGGAGGGGATCGGAGGGCTACACCTTC. Residues: CASSQGWRGSEGYTF. The rearrangement links TRBV4-2 to TRBJ1-2; possible D gene TRBD1, 5 bases. Germline V gives CDR1 LGHNA, CDR2 YNFKEQ. The V end lost 1 base, the J end lost 8 bases, and 17 bases lay between the germline ends. The CDR3 spans 15 residues.

The chain uses TRBV27 and TRBJ2-3; 14 nucleotides line up with TRBD2. From germline, CDR1 is MNHEY and CDR2 SMNVEV (reference sequence). V lost 4 bases, J lost 6 bases, and 9 bases stayed unmatched. The CDR3 has 17 amino acids. The CDR3 loop reads CASSSLPGLAGEDTQYF. For the CDR3, the DNA is TGTGCCAGCAGTTCCCTTCCGGGACTAGCGGGAGAGGATACGCAGTATTTT.

This clonotype was seen repeatedly, ten times or more. CDR3 sequence (DNA): TGTGCCAGCAGCTTTAATGTGGGGGCGGAGACCCAGTACTTC. Amino acids: CASSFNVGAETQYF. The gene calls are TRBV5-5 and TRBJ2-5, with a weak D call TRBD1 (6 bases). This CDR3 spans 14 amino acids. Germline lookup yields CDR1 SGHKS and CDR2 YYEKEE (reference sequence). V was cut by 2 bases and J by 5 bases, with 13 bases left in between.

This clonotype was seen ten or more times. The rearrangement uses TRBV2 and TRBJ2-2; 7 nucleotides line up with TRBD2. The V gene end was trimmed by 6 bases and the J gene end by 7 bases; junction bases not matched to a gene: 5. The CDR3 consists of 13 residues. Germline assignment: CDR1 SNHLY and CDR2 FYNNEI. The CDR3 here is CASSVGGSGELFF. The CDR3 DNA reads TGTGCCAGCAGCGTGGGGGGGAGCGGGGAGCTGTTTTTT.

Ten or more counts support this clonotype. The CDR3 loop is CASRSRTGALYEQYF. In DNA form, the CDR3 reads TGTGCCAGCAGGTCACGGACAGGGGCACTCTACGAGCAGTACTTC. V is TRBV12-3 or TRBV12-4 and J is TRBJ2-7; TRBD1 matches at 9 bases. The CDR3 is 15 residues long. Trimming removed 6 bases from V and 3 bases from J; junction bases left unmatched: 9.

This clonotype was seen repeatedly, ten times or more. The chain carries TRBV20-1 and TRBJ2-7; 7 bases fit TRBD2. The CDR3 extends over 13 amino acids. Looked up from germline, CDR1 is DFQATT and CDR2 is SNEGSKA (reference sequence). V lost 2 bases to trimming and J lost 2 bases; unmatched junction nucleotides: 3. CDR3 protein: CSARLAAPYEQYF. CDR3 nucleotide sequence: TGCAGTGCTAGACTAGCGGCACCCTACGAGCAGTACTTC.

The V and J genes are TRBV10-2 and TRBJ1-2; no firm D call. V dropped 2 bases and J dropped 4 bases, with 5 bases sitting between them. The CDR3 has 12 residues. Germline assignment: CDR1 WSHSY and CDR2 SAAADI. In nucleotides, the CDR3 is TGCGCCAGCAGTGAGAGCAGCTATGGCTACACCTTC. Protein product: CASSESSYGYTF.

This clonotype was recorded many times. The V and J genes are TRBV30 and TRBJ1-1; TRBD1 might be the D (6 bases). Germline lookup yields CDR1 GTSNPN and CDR2 SVGIG (reference sequence). V was pared by 2 bases and J by 5 bases, with 12 bases between. This CDR3 region has 13 residues. This chain's CDR3 is CAWSLQGRTEAFF. Written as DNA, the CDR3 is TGTGCCTGGAGTCTACAGGGACGGACTGAAGCTTTCTTT. Full variable domain (rest looked up from reference TRBV30 and TRBJ1-1): SQTIHQWPATLVQPVGSPLSLECTVEGTSNPNLYWYRQAAGRGLQLLFYSVGIGQISSEVPQNLSASRPQDRQFILSSKKLLLSDSGFYLCAWSLQGRTEAFFGQGTRLTVV.

The rearrangement links TRBV24-1 to TRBJ2-3; 9 bases line up with TRBD1. The CDR3 length is 17 residues. In germline, CDR1 is KGHDR, CDR2 SFDVKD. J was trimmed by 2 bases and V by 1 base; bases with no gene match: 6. CDR3 in amino acids: CATSDFSRDRVTDTQYF. CDR3 DNA sequence: TGTGCCACCAGTGATTTCTCCCGGGACAGGGTCACAGATACGCAGTATTTT.

The chain recombines TRBV24-1 with TRBJ2-1, with D tentatively TRBD1 (6 bases). V was trimmed by 1 base and J by 9 bases, leaving 6 bases between them. This CDR3 is 12 amino acids long. CDR1 is KGHDR and CDR2 is SFDVKD in the germline V gene. The CDR3 DNA is TGTGCCACCAGTGATTTAGGGGGTGAGCAGTTCTTC. Amino acids: CATSDLGGEQFF.

This clonotype was picked up a small number of times. This chain uses TRBV7-9 with TRBJ2-3; no clear D. The CDR3 is made up of 15 amino acids. CDR1 and CDR2 from the germline V gene are SEHNR and FQNEAQ (reference sequence). Trimming left V 5 bases short and J 5 bases short, with 17 bases between. The CDR3 coding sequence is TGTGCCAGCAGCAGTCCGTTAGCTGGCGTAGATACGCAGTATTTT. It encodes CASSSPLAGVDTQYF.

The chain's CDR3 is CASSVVTGPGSGELFF. In DNA, the CDR3 is TGTGCCAGCAGCGTAGTTACGGGCCCAGGTAGCGGGGAGCTGTTTTTT. J is TRBJ2-2 and V is TRBV9; D gene uncertain. The CDR3 extends over 16 amino acids. V shed 0 bases and J shed 7 bases, with 16 bases lying between them. Germline V gene data show CDR1 as SGDLS and CDR2 as YYNGEE.

This chain uses TRBV29-1 with TRBJ1-2, with no clear D. Germline V gives CDR1 SQVTM, CDR2 ANQGSEA. The CDR3 sequence is 16 residues long. V gave up 4 bases and J gave up 2 bases, with 20 bases separating them. The CDR3 loop is CSVGREDIIGNYGYTF. The CDR3 coding sequence is TGCAGCGTTGGCCGGGAAGACATCATCGGGAACTATGGCTACACCTTC.

In its sample, this clonotype was seen many times. CDR3 amino acids: CASSTRLYGYTF. The CDR3 region has the DNA TGTGCCAGCAGTACCAGACTCTATGGCTACACCTTC. The chain uses TRBV28 and TRBJ1-2; D is uncertain. The V gene's germline CDR1 is MDHEN and CDR2 SYDVKM. This CDR3 comprises 12 residues. The ends were cut back, 5 bases at V and 4 bases at J, with 8 bases in the middle.

The chain joins TRBV7-9 to TRBJ1-2; D uncertain. The germline V gene has CDR1 SEHNR and CDR2 FQNEAQ (reference sequence). V was cut by 0 bases and J by 8 bases, with 13 bases left in between. The CDR3 has 14 residues. The CDR3 spells CASSLAPRVDGYTF. Written as DNA, the CDR3 is TGTGCCAGCAGCTTAGCCCCGCGTGTTGACGGCTACACCTTC.